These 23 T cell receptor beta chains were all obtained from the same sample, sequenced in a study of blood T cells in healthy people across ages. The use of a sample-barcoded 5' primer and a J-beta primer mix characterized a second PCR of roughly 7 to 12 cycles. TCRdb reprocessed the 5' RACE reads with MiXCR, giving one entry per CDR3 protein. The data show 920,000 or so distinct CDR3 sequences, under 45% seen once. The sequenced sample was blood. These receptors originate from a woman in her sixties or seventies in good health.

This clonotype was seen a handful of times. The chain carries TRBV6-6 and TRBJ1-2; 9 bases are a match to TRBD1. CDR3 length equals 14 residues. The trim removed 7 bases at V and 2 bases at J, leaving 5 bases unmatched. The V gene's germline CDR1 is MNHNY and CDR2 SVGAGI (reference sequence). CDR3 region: CASTGQGRNYGYTF. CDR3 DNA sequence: TGTGCCAGCACCGGACAGGGGAGGAACTATGGCTACACCTTC.

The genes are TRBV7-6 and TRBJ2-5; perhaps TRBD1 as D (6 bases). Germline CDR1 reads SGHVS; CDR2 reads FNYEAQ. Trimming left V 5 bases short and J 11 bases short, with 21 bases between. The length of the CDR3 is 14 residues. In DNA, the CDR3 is TGTGCCAGCAGCCTGGACAGTGGCGTTCAGAATCAGTACTTC. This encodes CASSLDSGVQNQYF.

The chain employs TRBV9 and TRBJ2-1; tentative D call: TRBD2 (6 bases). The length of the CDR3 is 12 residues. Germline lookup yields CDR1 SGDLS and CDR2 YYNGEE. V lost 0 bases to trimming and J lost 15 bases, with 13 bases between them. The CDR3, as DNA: TGTGCCAGCAGCGTAGGGGCGGGACCGGTGTTCTTC. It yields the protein CASSVGAGPVFF.

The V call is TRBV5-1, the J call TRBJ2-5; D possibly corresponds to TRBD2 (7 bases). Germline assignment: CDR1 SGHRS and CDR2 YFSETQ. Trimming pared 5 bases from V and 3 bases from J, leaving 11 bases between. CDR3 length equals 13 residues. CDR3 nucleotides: TGCGCCAGCAGAACGGGGGGCAAAGAGACCCAGTACTTC. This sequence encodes CASRTGGKETQYF. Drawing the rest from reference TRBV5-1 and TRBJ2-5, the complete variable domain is KAGVTQTPRYLIKTRGQQVTLSCSPISGHRSVSWYQQTPGQGLQFLFEYFSETQRNKGNFPGRFSGRQFSNSRSEMNVSTLELGDSALYLCASRTGGKETQYFGPGTRLLVL.

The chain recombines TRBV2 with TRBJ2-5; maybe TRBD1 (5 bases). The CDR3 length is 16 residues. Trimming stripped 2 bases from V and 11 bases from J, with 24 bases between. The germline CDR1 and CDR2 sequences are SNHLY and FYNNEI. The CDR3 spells CASSESRGASYNEQYF. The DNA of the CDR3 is TGTGCCAGCAGTGAATCAAGGGGCGCATCCTACAATGAGCAGTACTTC.

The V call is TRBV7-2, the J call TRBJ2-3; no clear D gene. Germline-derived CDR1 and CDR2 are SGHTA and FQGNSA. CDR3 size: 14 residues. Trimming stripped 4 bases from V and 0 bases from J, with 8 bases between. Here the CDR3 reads CASSYSFSTDTQYF. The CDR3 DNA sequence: TGTGCCAGCAGCTACAGTTTTAGCACAGATACGCAGTATTTT.

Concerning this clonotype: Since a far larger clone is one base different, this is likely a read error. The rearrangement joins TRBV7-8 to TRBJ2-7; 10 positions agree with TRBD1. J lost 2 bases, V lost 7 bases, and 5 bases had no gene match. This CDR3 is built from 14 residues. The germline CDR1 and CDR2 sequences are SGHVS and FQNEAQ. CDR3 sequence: CASNPGTGAYEQYF. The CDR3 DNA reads TGTGCCAGCAACCCCGGGACAGGGGCCTACGAGCAGTACTTC.

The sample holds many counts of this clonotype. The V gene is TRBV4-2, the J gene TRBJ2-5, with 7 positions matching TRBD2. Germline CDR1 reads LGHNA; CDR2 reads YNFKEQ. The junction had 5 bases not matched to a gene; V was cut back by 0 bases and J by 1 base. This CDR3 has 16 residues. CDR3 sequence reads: CASSQDVASGQETQYF. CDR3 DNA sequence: TGTGCCAGCAGCCAAGATGTAGCTAGCGGCCAAGAGACCCAGTACTTC.

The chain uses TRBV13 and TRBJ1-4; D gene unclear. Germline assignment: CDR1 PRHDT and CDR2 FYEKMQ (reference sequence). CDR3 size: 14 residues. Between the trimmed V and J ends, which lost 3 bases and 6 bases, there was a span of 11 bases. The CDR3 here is CASSFGFGDEKLFF. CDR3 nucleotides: TGTGCCAGCAGCTTCGGCTTCGGAGATGAAAAACTGTTTTTT.

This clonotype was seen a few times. CDR3 coding DNA: TGCGCCAGCAGCTTCCCCCTTGTAGGCGGGAAAGAGACCCAGTACTTC. It encodes CASSFPLVGGKETQYF. V is TRBV5-1 and J is TRBJ2-5; tentatively, D is TRBD2 (6 bases). CDR3 length: 16 amino acids. V lost 2 bases, J lost 3 bases, and 17 bases lay in between. Per the germline V gene, CDR1 is SGHRS and CDR2 is YFSETQ. Together with reference TRBV5-1 and TRBJ2-5, the CDR3 gives the full variable domain: KAGVTQTPRYLIKTRGQQVTLSCSPISGHRSVSWYQQTPGQGLQFLFEYFSETQRNKGNFPGRFSGRQFSNSRSEMNVSTLELGDSALYLCASSFPLVGGKETQYFGPGTRLLVL.

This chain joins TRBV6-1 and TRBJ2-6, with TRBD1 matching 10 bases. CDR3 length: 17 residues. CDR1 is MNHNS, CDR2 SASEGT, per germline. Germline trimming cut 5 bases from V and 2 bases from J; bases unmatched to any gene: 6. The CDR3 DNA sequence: TGTGCCAGCAGTATTATGACAGGGGGCGCTGGGGCCAACGTCCTGACTTTC. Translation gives CASSIMTGGAGANVLTF.

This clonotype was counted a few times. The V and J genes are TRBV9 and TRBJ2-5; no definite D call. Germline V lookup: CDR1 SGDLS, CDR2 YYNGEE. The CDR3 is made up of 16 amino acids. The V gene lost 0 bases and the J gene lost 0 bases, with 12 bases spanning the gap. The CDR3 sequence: CASSVAVRFDQETQYF. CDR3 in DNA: TGTGCCAGCAGCGTAGCTGTCCGGTTTGACCAAGAGACCCAGTACTTC.

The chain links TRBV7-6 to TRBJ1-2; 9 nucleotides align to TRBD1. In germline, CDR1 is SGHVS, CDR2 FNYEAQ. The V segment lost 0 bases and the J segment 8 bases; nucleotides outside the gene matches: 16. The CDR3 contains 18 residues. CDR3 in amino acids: CASSLATGGLTGARGYTF. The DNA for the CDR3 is TGTGCCAGCAGCTTAGCAACAGGGGGCCTGACGGGGGCTAGGGGCTACACCTTC. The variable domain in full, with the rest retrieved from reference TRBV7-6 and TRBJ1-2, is GAGVSQSPRYKVTKRGQDVALRCDPISGHVSLYWYRQALGQGPEFLTYFNYEAQQDKSGLPNDRFSAERPEGSISTLTIQRTEQRDSAMYRCASSLATGGLTGARGYTFGSGTRLTVV.

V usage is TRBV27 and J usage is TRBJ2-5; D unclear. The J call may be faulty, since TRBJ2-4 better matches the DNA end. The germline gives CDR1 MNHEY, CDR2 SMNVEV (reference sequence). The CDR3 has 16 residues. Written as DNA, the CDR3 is TGTGCCAGCAGTTTATTTCCCGCCGAGGCCAAAAACATTCAGTACTTC. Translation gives CASSLFPAEAKNIQYF.

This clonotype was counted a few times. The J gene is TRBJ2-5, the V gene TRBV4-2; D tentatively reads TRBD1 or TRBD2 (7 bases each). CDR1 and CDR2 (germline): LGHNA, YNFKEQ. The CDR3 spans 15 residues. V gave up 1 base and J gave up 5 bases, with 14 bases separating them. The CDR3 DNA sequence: TGTGCCAGCAGCCAAGTGCGACAGGGAGGGGAGACCCAGTACTTC. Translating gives CASSQVRQGGETQYF.

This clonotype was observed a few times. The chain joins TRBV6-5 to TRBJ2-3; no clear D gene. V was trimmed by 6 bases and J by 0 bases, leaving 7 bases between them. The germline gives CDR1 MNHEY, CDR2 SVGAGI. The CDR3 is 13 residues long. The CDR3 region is CASSSQSTDTQYF. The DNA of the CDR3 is TGTGCCAGCAGCAGTCAGAGCACAGATACGCAGTATTTT.

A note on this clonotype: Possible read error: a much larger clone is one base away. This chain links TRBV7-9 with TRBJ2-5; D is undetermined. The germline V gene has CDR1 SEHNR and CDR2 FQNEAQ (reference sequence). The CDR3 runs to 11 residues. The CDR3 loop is CANSQQETQYF. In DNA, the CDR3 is TGTGCCAACAGCCAACAAGAGACCCAGTACTTC.

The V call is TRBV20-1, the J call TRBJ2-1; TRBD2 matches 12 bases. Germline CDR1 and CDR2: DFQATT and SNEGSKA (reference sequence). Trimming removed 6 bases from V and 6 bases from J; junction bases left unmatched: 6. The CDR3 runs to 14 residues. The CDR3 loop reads CSAELAGGPNEQFF. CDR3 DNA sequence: TGCAGTGCCGAACTAGCGGGAGGCCCCAATGAGCAGTTCTTC.

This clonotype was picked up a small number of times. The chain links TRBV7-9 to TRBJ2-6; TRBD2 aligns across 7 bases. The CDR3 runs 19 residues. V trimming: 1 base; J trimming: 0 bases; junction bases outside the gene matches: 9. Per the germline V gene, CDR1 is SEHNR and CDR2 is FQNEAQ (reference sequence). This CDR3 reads CASSLGGGTVSSGANVLTF. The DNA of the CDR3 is TGTGCCAGCAGCTTAGGGGGGGGGACTGTAAGCTCTGGGGCCAACGTCCTGACTTTC.

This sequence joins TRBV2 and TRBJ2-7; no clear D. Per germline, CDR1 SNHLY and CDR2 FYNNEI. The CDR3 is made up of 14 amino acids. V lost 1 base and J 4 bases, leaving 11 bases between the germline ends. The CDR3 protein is CASSEEGSKYEQYF. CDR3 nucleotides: TGTGCCAGCAGTGAAGAGGGCAGCAAATACGAGCAGTACTTC. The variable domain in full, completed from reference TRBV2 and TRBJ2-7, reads EPEVTQTPSHQVTQMGQEVILRCVPISNHLYFYWYRQILGQKVEFLVSFYNNEISEKSEIFDDQFSVERPDGSNFTLKIRSTKLEDSAMYFCASSEEGSKYEQYFGPGTRLTVT.

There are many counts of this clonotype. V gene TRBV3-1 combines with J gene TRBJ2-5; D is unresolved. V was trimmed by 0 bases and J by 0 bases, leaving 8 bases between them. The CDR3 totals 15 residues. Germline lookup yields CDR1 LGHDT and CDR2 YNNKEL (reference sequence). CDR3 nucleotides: TGTGCCAGCAGCCAAGACGGGCGGTACCAAGAGACCCAGTACTTC. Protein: CASSQDGRYQETQYF.

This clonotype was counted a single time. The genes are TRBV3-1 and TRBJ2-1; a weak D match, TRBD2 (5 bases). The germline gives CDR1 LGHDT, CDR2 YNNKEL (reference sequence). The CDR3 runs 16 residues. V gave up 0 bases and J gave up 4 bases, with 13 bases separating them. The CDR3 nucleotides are TGTGCCAGCAGCCAAGACGTGGGAGTCGATTACAATGAGCAGTTCTTC. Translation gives CASSQDVGVDYNEQFF.

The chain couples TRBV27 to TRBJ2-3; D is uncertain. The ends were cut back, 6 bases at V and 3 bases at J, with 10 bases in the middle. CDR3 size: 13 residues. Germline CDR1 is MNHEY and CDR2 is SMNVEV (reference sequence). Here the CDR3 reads CASRRSRTDTQYF. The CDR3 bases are TGTGCCAGCAGGCGATCAAGAACAGATACGCAGTATTTT.